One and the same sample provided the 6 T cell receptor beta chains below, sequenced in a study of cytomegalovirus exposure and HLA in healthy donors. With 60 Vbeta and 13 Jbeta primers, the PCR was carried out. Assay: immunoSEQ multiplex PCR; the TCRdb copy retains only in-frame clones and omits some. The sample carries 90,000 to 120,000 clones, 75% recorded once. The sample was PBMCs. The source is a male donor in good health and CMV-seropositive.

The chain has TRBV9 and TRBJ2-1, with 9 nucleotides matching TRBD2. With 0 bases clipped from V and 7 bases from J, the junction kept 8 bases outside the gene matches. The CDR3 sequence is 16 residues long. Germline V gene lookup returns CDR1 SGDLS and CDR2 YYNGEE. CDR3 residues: CASSVVVAGGWNEQFF. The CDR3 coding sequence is TGTGCCAGCAGCGTAGTAGTGGCGGGGGGGTGGAATGAGCAGTTCTTC.

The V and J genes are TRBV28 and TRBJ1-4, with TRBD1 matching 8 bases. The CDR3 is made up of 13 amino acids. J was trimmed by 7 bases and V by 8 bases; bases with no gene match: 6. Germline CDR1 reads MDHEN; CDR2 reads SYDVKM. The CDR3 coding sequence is TGTGCCAGCGGCGCAGGGGGCAGTGAAAAACTGTTTTTT. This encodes CASGAGGSEKLFF.

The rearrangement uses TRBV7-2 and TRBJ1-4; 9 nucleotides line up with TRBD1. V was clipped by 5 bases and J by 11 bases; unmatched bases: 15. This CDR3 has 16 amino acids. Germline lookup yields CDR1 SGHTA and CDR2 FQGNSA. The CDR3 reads CASSPIRVQGASKLFF. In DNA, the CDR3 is TGTGCCAGCAGCCCTATACGGGTACAGGGGGCGAGTAAACTGTTTTTT.

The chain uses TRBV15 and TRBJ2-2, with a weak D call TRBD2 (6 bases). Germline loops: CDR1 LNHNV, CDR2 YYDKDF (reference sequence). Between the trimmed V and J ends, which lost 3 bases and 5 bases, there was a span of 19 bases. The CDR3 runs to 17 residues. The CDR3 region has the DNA TGTGCCACCAGCAGCGCCGCCGGGACTCCTTGGACCGGGGAGCTGTTTTTT. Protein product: CATSSAAGTPWTGELFF.

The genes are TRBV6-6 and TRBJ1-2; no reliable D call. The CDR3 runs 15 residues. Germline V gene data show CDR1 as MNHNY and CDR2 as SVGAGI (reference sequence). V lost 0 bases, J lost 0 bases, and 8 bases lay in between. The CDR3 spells CASSYSALPNYGYTF. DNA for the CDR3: TGTGCCAGCAGTTACTCAGCTCTTCCTAACTATGGCTACACCTTC.

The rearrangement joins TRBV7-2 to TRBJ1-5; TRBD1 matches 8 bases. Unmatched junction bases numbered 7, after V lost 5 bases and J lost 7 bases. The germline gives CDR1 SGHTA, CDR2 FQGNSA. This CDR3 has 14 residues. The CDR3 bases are TGTGCCAGCAGCACTATGACAGGGGAACAGCCCCAGCATTTT. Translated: CASSTMTGEQPQHF.